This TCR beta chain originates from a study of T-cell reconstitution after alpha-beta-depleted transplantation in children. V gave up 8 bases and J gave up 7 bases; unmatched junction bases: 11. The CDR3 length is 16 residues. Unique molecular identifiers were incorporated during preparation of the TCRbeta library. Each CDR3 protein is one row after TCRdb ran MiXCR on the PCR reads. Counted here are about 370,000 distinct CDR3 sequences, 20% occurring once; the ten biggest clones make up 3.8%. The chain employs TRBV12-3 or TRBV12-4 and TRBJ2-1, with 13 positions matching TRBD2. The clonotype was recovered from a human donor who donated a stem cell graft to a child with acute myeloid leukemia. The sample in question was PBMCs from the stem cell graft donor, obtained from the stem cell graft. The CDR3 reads CASRPKLAGGVNEQFF. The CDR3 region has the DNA TGTGCCAGCCGGCCTAAACTAGCGGGAGGGGTTAATGAGCAGTTCTTC.